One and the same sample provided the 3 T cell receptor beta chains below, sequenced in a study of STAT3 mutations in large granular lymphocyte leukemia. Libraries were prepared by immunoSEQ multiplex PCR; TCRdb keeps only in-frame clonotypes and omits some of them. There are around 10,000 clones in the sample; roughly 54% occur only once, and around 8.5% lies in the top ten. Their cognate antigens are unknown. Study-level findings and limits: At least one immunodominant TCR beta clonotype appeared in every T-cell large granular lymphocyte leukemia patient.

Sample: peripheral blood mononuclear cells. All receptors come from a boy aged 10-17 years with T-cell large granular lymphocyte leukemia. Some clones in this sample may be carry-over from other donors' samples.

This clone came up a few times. CDR3 residues: CASSPGQGSGKLFF. Written as DNA, the CDR3 is TGTGCCAGCTCACCTGGACAGGGAAGTGGAAAACTGTTTTTT. The chain uses TRBV18 and TRBJ1-4; TRBD1 matches at 8 bases. The V and J ends lost 3 bases and 10 bases, in that order; junction bases with no gene match: 7. Germline values: CDR1 KGHSH, CDR2 LQKENI. CDR3 length equals 14 residues. Full variable domain (missing parts from reference TRBV18 and TRBJ1-4): NAGVMQNPRHLVRRRGQEARLRCSPMKGHSHVYWYRQLPEEGLKFMVYLQKENIIDESGMPKERFSAEFPKEGPSILRIQQVVRGDSAAYFCASSPGQGSGKLFFGSGTQLSVL.

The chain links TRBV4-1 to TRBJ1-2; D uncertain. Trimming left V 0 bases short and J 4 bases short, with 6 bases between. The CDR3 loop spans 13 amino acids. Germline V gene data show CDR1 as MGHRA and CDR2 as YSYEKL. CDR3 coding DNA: TGCGCCAGCAGCCAAGAATTGAGCTATGGCTACACCTTC. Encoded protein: CASSQELSYGYTF.

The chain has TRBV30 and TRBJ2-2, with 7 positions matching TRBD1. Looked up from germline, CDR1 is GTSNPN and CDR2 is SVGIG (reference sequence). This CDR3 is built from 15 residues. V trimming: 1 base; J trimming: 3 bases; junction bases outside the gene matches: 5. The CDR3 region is CAWSATGRDTGELFF. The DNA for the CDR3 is TGTGCCTGGAGTGCGACAGGGCGTGACACCGGGGAGCTGTTTTTT.